Each of the 14 T cell receptor beta chains below was sequenced from the same sample in a study of cytomegalovirus exposure and HLA in healthy donors. Here immunoSEQ multiplex PCR was the method, and the copy in TCRdb shows in-frame clones only, minus some. The table lists under 75,000 clones, about 85% of them singletons. The sequenced sample consisted of PBMCs. The receptor source for this set is a man in his thirties or forties in good health and CMV-seronegative.

This rearrangement joins TRBV7-9 to TRBJ1-2; D is possibly TRBD1 (5 bases). The CDR3 runs to 14 residues. The ends were cut back, 5 bases at V and 4 bases at J, with 14 bases in the middle. Per germline, CDR1 SEHNR and CDR2 FQNEAQ (reference sequence). The CDR3 is CASSPPRQLYGYTF. The CDR3 bases are TGTGCCAGCAGCCCCCCCCGACAGCTCTATGGCTACACCTTC. Complete variable domain (other parts from reference TRBV7-9 and TRBJ1-2): DTGVSQNPRHKITKRGQNVTFRCDPISEHNRLYWYRQTLGQGPEFLTYFQNEAQLEKSRLLSDRFSAERPKGSFSTLEIQRTEQGDSAMYLCASSPPRQLYGYTFGSGTRLTVV.

The chain couples TRBV15 to TRBJ1-6, with a weak D call TRBD1 (6 bases). The CDR3 is 14 amino acids. The germline gives CDR1 LNHNV, CDR2 YYDKDF (reference sequence). V was pared by 7 bases and J by 3 bases, with 10 bases between. CDR3 nucleotides: TGTGCCACCACTGGACAGATCTATAATTCACCCCTCCACTTT. Translating it yields CATTGQIYNSPLHF. Drawing the rest from reference TRBV15 and TRBJ1-6, the complete variable domain is DAMVIQNPRYQVTQFGKPVTLSCSQTLNHNVMYWYQQKSSQAPKLLFHYYDKDFNNEADTPDNFQSRRPNTSFCFLDIRSPGLGDTAMYLCATTGQIYNSPLHFGNGTRLTVT.

The V call is TRBV19, the J call TRBJ1-2; D call uncertain. The germline V gene has CDR1 LNHDA and CDR2 SQIVND (reference sequence). The V gene lost 0 bases and the J gene lost 7 bases, with 15 bases spanning the gap. This CDR3 is built from 15 residues. CDR3 sequence: CASSIDPEGVGGYTF. Written as DNA, the CDR3 is TGTGCCAGTAGTATAGATCCGGAGGGTGTAGGTGGCTACACCTTC.

The V gene is TRBV11-1, the J gene TRBJ1-1; 9 bases agree with TRBD1. V shed 6 bases, J shed 0 bases, and the junction held 5 bases outside the gene matches. CDR3 length equals 15 residues. The germline V gene has CDR1 SGHAT and CDR2 FQDESV (reference sequence). The CDR3 DNA is TGTGCCAGCAGTCCCGGGACAGGGATGAACACTGAAGCTTTCTTT. Translating gives CASSPGTGMNTEAFF.

This clone was detected a few times. The CDR3 DNA follows: TGTGCCAGCAGTCCATCCCGAGGGGGGGAGAACACTGAAGCTTTCTTT. Translation gives CASSPSRGGENTEAFF. This chain uses TRBV27 with TRBJ1-1; weak D call: TRBD1 (6 bases). The germline V and J ends were trimmed by 5 bases and 1 base, with 17 bases remaining between them. CDR1 and CDR2 from the germline V gene are MNHEY and SMNVEV (reference sequence). The CDR3 has 16 amino acids.

The chain uses TRBV11-2 and TRBJ2-1, with D possibly being TRBD2 (5 bases). The CDR3 covers 14 residues. The V end was cut by 7 bases, the J end by 0 bases, with 10 bases between. Germline lookup yields CDR1 SGHAT and CDR2 FQNNGV. The DNA for the CDR3 is TGTGCCAGCACCTCGGGGAGCTCCTACAATGAGCAGTTCTTC. It translates to CASTSGSSYNEQFF.

The chain joins TRBV27 to TRBJ2-2, with 10 bases fitting TRBD2. J was trimmed by 9 bases and V by 2 bases; bases with no gene match: 6. The V gene's germline CDR1 is MNHEY and CDR2 SMNVEV (reference sequence). This CDR3 has 15 amino acids. The CDR3 sequence: CASSLITSGNWELFF. CDR3 coding DNA: TGTGCCAGCAGTTTAATCACTAGCGGGAACTGGGAGCTGTTTTTT.

The chain recombines TRBV19 with TRBJ2-3, with unresolved D. V lost 9 bases and J lost 6, with 10 bases in between. Germline lookup yields CDR1 LNHDA and CDR2 SQIVND (reference sequence). This CDR3 is built from 11 residues. CDR3: CASISYDTQYF. CDR3 nucleotide sequence: TGTGCCAGCATTTCCTACGATACGCAGTATTTT.

This clone was seen only once. V gene TRBV6-5 combines with J gene TRBJ1-1, with D perhaps TRBD1 (5 bases). This CDR3 has 14 residues. Germline V gene sequence: CDR1 MNHEY, CDR2 SVGAGI. Between the trimmed V and J ends, which lost 4 bases and 6 bases, there was a span of 15 bases. The DNA of the CDR3 is TGTGCCAGCAGTTCCTACGGGGGAGGGTCTGAAGCTTTCTTT. Amino acid sequence: CASSSYGGGSEAFF.

The chain has TRBV11-3 and TRBJ1-1, with D perhaps matching TRBD1 (6 bases). The CDR3 runs 15 residues. Per germline, CDR1 SGHNT and CDR2 YENEEA. Between the trimmed V and J ends, which lost 5 bases and 1 base, there was a span of 14 bases. CDR3 residues: CASSTHRVPNTEAFF. The CDR3 DNA sequence: TGTGCCAGCAGCACCCACAGGGTCCCGAACACTGAAGCTTTCTTT.

The chain has TRBV6-5 and TRBJ1-1; a weak D match, TRBD1 (6 bases). This CDR3 region has 14 residues. V lost 8 bases and J lost 3, with 16 bases in between. Germline assignment: CDR1 MNHEY and CDR2 SVGAGI. The CDR3 DNA reads as TGTGCCAGCGGTCAGGGGAACAGAGACACTGAAGCTTTCTTT. Translation gives CASGQGNRDTEAFF.

This rearrangement joins TRBV5-1 to TRBJ1-5; 9 bases are shared with TRBD1. CDR3 length equals 16 residues. Germline CDR1 reads SGHRS; CDR2 reads YFSETQ. The ends lost 5 bases at V and 6 bases at J; junction bases unmatched: 12. CDR3: CASSPSGQGTTQPQHF. In DNA, the CDR3 is TGCGCCAGCAGTCCCTCGGGACAGGGTACAACTCAGCCCCAGCATTTT.

The rearrangement uses TRBV5-4 and TRBJ2-5; TRBD1 matches at 10 bases. This CDR3 region has 13 residues. CDR1 and CDR2 from the germline V gene are SGHNT and YYREEE (reference sequence). V lost 3 bases to trimming and J lost 4 bases; unmatched junction nucleotides: 0. The CDR3: CASSWDRGETQYF. The CDR3 DNA sequence: TGTGCCAGCAGCTGGGACAGGGGAGAGACCCAGTACTTC.

The gene calls are TRBV29-1 and TRBJ1-6, with TRBD1 as a possible D gene (5 bases). V was pared by 5 bases and J by 7 bases, with 12 bases between. This CDR3 is 13 amino acids long. Germline loops: CDR1 SQVTM, CDR2 ANQGSEA. The CDR3 loop reads CSVKAQENSPLHF. The CDR3 region has the DNA TGCAGCGTTAAGGCACAGGAGAATTCACCCCTCCACTTT.